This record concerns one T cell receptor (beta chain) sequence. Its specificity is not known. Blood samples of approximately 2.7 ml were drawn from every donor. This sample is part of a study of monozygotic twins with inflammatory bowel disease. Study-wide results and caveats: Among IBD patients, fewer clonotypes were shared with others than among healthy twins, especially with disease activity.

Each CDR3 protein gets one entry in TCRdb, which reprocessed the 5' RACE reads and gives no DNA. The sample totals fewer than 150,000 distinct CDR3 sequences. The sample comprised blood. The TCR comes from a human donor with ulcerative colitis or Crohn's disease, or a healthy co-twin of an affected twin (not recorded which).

CDR3 residues: CSVYRGVNTGELFF. The J gene is TRBJ2-2, the V gene TRBV29-1; absent DNA, TCRdb's TRBD1 call cannot be checked. The CDR3 runs to 14 residues. Germline lookup yields CDR1 SQVTM and CDR2 ANQGSEA.